A selection of T cell receptor beta chains follows, all from one sample in a study of OX40 agonist ivuxolimab in advanced cancers. Method: immunoSEQ multiplex PCR; TCRdb's copy keeps in-frame clones and lacks some. The sample yields 65,000 to 100,000 clones, approximately 94% seen once. This material consisted of CD4+ or CD8+ T cells sorted from blood, taken in a trial of the OX40 agonist ivuxolimab. These receptors all come from an adult with an advanced solid tumor such as melanoma, head and neck, liver or kidney cancer. Both conserved end residues are part of each CDR3. The order of the fields is clone size, V gene, J gene, D gene, CDR3 DNA, CDR3 protein. The D gene is left open where the match is weak. Some rows mark clone size as missing; the rest say once, few, many or name a class of expanded clone.

abundance: NA; v_gene: TRBV5-8; j_gene: TRBJ2-3; d_gene: TRBD2; CDR3nt: TGTGCCAGCAGCGCCGGGACTACCACCTCTACAGATACGCAGTATTTT; CDR3aa: CASSAGTTTSTDTQYF
abundance: once; v_gene: TRBV19; j_gene: TRBJ2-2; d_gene: TRBD2; CDR3nt: TGTGCCACAGGACTAGCGAACACCGGGGAGCTGTTTTTT; CDR3aa: CATGLANTGELFF
abundance: NA; v_gene: TRBV28; j_gene: TRBJ1-4; d_gene: NA; CDR3nt: TGTGCCAGCAGTTTAAGTGAAAAACTGTTTTTT; CDR3aa: CASSLSEKLFF
abundance: NA; v_gene: TRBV11-1; j_gene: TRBJ2-5; d_gene: NA; CDR3nt: TGTGCCAGCAGCTTAGCGGGGCTACAAGAGACCCAGTACTTC; CDR3aa: CASSLAGLQETQYF
abundance: NA; v_gene: TRBV9; j_gene: TRBJ2-1; d_gene: NA; CDR3nt: TGTGCCAGCAGCGGCCTAGTCAATGAGCAGTTCTTC; CDR3aa: CASSGLVNEQFF
abundance: NA; v_gene: TRBV13; j_gene: TRBJ2-4; d_gene: NA; CDR3nt: TGTGCCAGCAGCTTAGCCCCCGGGACATACGAAAACATTCAGTACTTC; CDR3aa: CASSLAPGTYENIQYF
abundance: NA; v_gene: TRBV28; j_gene: TRBJ1-1; d_gene: NA; CDR3nt: TGTGCCAGCTTAAGTAGGCAGGACTGGAGCGCTGAAGCTTTCTTT; CDR3aa: CASLSRQDWSAEAFF
abundance: NA; v_gene: TRBV11-2; j_gene: TRBJ1-1; d_gene: TRBD1; CDR3nt: TGTGCCAGCAGCTTAGATCCCGGGACAGGGGAAGGTAACACTGAAGCTTTCTTT; CDR3aa: CASSLDPGTGEGNTEAFF
abundance: once; v_gene: TRBV7-9; j_gene: TRBJ1-5; d_gene: NA; CDR3nt: TGTGCCAGCAGCGGAGACACGTATAGCAATCAGCCCCAGCATTTT; CDR3aa: CASSGDTYSNQPQHF
abundance: NA; v_gene: TRBV19; j_gene: TRBJ1-1; d_gene: NA; CDR3nt: TGTGCCAGTAGTATTTCGCCAGGGAACACTGAAGCTTTCTTT; CDR3aa: CASSISPGNTEAFF
abundance: NA; v_gene: TRBV27; j_gene: TRBJ2-1; d_gene: NA; CDR3nt: TGTGCCAGCAGTTCCCACCCCCATGAGCAGTTCTTC; CDR3aa: CASSSHPHEQFF
abundance: once; v_gene: TRBV4-3; j_gene: TRBJ1-2; d_gene: NA; CDR3nt: TGCGCCAGCAGCCTTCTCGGAGACCCCTATGGCTACACCTTC; CDR3aa: CASSLLGDPYGYTF
abundance: NA; v_gene: TRBV5-6; j_gene: TRBJ1-1; d_gene: NA; CDR3nt: TGTGCCAGCAGCACCGGGGCTAAAGGGGGCACTGAAGCTTTCTTT; CDR3aa: CASSTGAKGGTEAFF
abundance: NA; v_gene: TRBV5-6; j_gene: TRBJ2-2; d_gene: NA; CDR3nt: TGTGCCAGCAGCTTGGCCATGGGTTACACCGGGGAGCTGTTTTTT; CDR3aa: CASSLAMGYTGELFF
abundance: NA; v_gene: TRBV28; j_gene: TRBJ2-2; d_gene: NA; CDR3nt: TGTGCCAGCAGTTTCCAGACTGGAACCGGGGAGCTGTTTTTT; CDR3aa: CASSFQTGTGELFF
abundance: once; v_gene: TRBV6-5; j_gene: TRBJ2-3; d_gene: TRBD1; CDR3nt: TGTGCCAGCAGAAGGACAGGTTTTAGCACAGATACGCAGTATTTT; CDR3aa: CASRRTGFSTDTQYF
abundance: NA; v_gene: TRBV27; j_gene: TRBJ2-4; d_gene: TRBD1; CDR3nt: TGTGCCAGCAGTTATAGGGGACAGGTAAACATTCAGTACTTC; CDR3aa: CASSYRGQVNIQYF
abundance: NA; v_gene: TRBV6-5; j_gene: TRBJ2-7; d_gene: NA; CDR3nt: TGTGCCAGCAGTTACTCGTCGGGGGACTCCCTCGAGCAGTACTTC; CDR3aa: CASSYSSGDSLEQYF
abundance: NA; v_gene: TRBV19; j_gene: TRBJ1-5; d_gene: NA; CDR3nt: TGTGCCAGTAGTATTTCTCAGTATAGCAATCAGCCCCAGCATTTT; CDR3aa: CASSISQYSNQPQHF
abundance: NA; v_gene: TRBV2; j_gene: TRBJ1-4; d_gene: TRBD1; CDR3nt: TGTGCCAGCAGGGGGACAGTTGCAACTAATGAAAAACTGTTTTTT; CDR3aa: CASRGTVATNEKLFF
abundance: NA; v_gene: TRBV25-1; j_gene: TRBJ1-1; d_gene: TRBD1; CDR3nt: TGTGCCAGCACCCCGACAGGGGGAAACACTGAAGCTTTCTTT; CDR3aa: CASTPTGGNTEAFF
abundance: once; v_gene: TRBV27; j_gene: TRBJ2-1; d_gene: NA; CDR3nt: TGTGCCAGCAGTTTAAGTAACAATGAGCAGTTCTTC; CDR3aa: CASSLSNNEQFF
abundance: NA; v_gene: TRBV19; j_gene: TRBJ2-1; d_gene: NA; CDR3nt: TGTGCCAGTACCCGCTCCTCCTACAATGAGCAGTTCTTC; CDR3aa: CASTRSSYNEQFF
abundance: once; v_gene: TRBV27; j_gene: TRBJ1-5; d_gene: NA; CDR3nt: TGTGCCAGCAGTTTATCGGGGGGAATCAATCAGCCCCAGCATTTT; CDR3aa: CASSLSGGINQPQHF
abundance: NA; v_gene: TRBV19; j_gene: TRBJ1-5; d_gene: NA; CDR3nt: TGTGCCACCGGGGAGGGCCGTCAGCCCCAGCATTTT; CDR3aa: CATGEGRQPQHF
abundance: NA; v_gene: TRBV6-5; j_gene: TRBJ2-7; d_gene: NA; CDR3nt: TGTGCCAGCAGCCCCGGGACTTCCTCCTACGAGCAGTACTTC; CDR3aa: CASSPGTSSYEQYF
abundance: once; v_gene: TRBV7-2; j_gene: TRBJ1-1; d_gene: NA; CDR3nt: TGTGCCAGCCGGCGGGAGGGGTCGACCCTTGAAGCTTTCTTT; CDR3aa: CASRREGSTLEAFF